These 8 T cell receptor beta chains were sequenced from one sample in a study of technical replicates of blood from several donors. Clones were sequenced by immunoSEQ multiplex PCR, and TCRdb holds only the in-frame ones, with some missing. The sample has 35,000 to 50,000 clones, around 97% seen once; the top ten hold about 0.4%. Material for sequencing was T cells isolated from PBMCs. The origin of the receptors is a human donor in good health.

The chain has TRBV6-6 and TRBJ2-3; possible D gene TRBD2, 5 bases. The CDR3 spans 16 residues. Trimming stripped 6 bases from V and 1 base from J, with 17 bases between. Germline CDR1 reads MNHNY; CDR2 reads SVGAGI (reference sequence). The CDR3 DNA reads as TGTGCCAGCAGCCCACCGACTATCCTGGGCACAGATACGCAGTATTTT. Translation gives CASSPPTILGTDTQYF.

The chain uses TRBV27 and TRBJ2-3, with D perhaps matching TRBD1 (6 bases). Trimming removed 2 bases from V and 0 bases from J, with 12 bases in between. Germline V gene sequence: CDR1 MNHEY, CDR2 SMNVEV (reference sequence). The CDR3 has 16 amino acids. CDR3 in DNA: TGTGCCAGCAGTTTAGACTACAGGGTTAGCACAGATACGCAGTATTTT. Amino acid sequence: CASSLDYRVSTDTQYF.

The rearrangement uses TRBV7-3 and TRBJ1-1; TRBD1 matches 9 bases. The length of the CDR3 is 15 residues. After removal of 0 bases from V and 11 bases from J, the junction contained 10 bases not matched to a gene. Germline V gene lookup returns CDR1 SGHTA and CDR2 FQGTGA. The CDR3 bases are TGTGCCAGCAGCTTAACGGGCACAGGGGGCGCGGGGGCTTTCTTT. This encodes CASSLTGTGGAGAFF.

CDR3 in amino acids: CASGTAAYEQYF. In DNA, the CDR3 is TGTGCCAGCGGAACGGCGGCCTACGAGCAGTACTTC. This chain joins TRBV7-2 and TRBJ2-7; D gene unclear. CDR3 size: 12 residues. Germline V lookup: CDR1 SGHTA, CDR2 FQGNSA. V lost 8 bases and J 2 bases, leaving 10 bases between the germline ends.

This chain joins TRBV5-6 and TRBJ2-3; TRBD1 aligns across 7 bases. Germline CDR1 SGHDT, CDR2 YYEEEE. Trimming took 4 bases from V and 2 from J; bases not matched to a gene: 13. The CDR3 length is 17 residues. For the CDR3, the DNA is TGTGCCAGCAGCCAAGTCATGGAGACAGGGACCACAGATACGCAGTATTTT. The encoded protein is CASSQVMETGTTDTQYF.

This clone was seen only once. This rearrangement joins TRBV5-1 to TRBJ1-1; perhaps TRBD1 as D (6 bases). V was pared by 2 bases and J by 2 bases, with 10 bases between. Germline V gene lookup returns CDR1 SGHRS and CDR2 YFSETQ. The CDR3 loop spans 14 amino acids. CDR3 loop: CASSFRRGNTEAFF. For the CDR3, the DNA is TGCGCCAGCAGCTTTCGCAGGGGTAACACTGAAGCTTTCTTT.

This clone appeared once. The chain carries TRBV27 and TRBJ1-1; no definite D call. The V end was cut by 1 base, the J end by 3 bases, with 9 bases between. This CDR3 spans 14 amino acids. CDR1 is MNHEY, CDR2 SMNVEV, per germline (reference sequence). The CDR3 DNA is TGTGCCAGCAGTTTATGGTGGGCAGACACTGAAGCTTTCTTT. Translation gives CASSLWWADTEAFF.

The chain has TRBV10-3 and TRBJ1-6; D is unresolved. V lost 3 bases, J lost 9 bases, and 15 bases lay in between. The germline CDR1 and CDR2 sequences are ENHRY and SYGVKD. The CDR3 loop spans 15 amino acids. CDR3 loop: CAISDRPGSSSPLHF. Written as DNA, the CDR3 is TGTGCCATCAGTGATCGGCCGGGTAGTAGTTCACCCCTCCACTTT.